This T cell receptor beta chain came from a study of T cell responses to AZD1222 COVID-19 vaccine. Study as a whole: Second-dose schedules of about 4 or about 12 weeks were combined.

Trimming cost V 6 bases and J 6 bases, with 11 bases left between them. This CDR3 is built from 11 residues. Germline assignment: CDR1 SQVTM and CDR2 ANQGSEA. General observations from the study: Donors skewed white British and female; clonal diversity was possibly underestimated. Spike regions recognized by vaccine-associated CD4 TCRs spanned the protein, led by 160-218 and 743-854. Reportedly, nearly half of unique spike TCRs recognized epitopes outside B.1.351/B.1.1.7 mutations.

TCRdb's table, derived via immunoSEQ multiplex PCR, lists solely in-frame clones and lacks some. The data show 110,000 or so clones, less than 95% seen once. To note about this clone: Its antigen is unidentified.

The rearrangement links TRBV29-1 to TRBJ1-1; D gene ambiguous. The TCR originated in an adult in good health. The sequenced sample was peripheral blood, obtained on day 0 of AZD1222 vaccination. CDR3 region: CSVSLGPEAFF. The CDR3 DNA reads TGCAGCGTATCCCTAGGGCCTGAAGCTTTCTTT.